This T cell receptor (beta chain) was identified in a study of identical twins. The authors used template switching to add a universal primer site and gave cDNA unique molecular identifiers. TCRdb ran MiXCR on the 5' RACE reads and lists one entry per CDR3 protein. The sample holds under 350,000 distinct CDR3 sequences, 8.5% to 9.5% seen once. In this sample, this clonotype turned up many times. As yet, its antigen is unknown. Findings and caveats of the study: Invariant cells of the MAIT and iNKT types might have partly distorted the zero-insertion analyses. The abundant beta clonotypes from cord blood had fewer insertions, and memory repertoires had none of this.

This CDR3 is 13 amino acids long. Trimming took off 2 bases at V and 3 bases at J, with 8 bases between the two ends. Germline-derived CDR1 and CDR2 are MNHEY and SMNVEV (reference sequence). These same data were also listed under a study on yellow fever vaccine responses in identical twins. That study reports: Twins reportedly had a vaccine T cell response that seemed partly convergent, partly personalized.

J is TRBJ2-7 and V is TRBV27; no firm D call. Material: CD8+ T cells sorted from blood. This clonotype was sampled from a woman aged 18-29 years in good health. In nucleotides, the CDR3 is TGTGCCAGCAGTTTAATGGGCAGCTACGAGCAGTACTTC. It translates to CASSLMGSYEQYF.